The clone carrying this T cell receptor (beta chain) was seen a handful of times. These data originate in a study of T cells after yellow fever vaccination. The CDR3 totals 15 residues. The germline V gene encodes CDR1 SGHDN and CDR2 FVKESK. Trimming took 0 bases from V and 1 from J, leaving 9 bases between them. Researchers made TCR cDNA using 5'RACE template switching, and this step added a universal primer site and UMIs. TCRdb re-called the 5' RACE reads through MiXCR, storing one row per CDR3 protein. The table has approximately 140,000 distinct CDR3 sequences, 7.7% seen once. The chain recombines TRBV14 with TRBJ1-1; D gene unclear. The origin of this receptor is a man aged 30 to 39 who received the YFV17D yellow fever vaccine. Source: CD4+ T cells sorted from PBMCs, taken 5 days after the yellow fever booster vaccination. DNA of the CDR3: TGTGCCAGCAGCCAAGATTGGCAGAAGAACACTGAAGCTTTCTTT. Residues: CASSQDWQKNTEAFF.